This T cell receptor beta chain was captured in a study of shared clonotypes between healthy human individuals. Germline trimming cut 5 bases from V and 4 bases from J; bases unmatched to any gene: 8. This CDR3 comprises 15 residues. CDR1 and CDR2 (germline): SGHTA, FQGNSA. Profiling relied on immunoSEQ multiplex PCR, and the TCRdb table lists in-frame clones only, not all of them. The sample lists 450,000 to 500,000 clones, more than 65% occurring once. Sequencing was performed on PBMCs. This receptor was obtained from a woman aged 40 to 49 in good health. Some clones in this sample may be carry-over from other donors' samples. The chain couples TRBV7-2 to TRBJ2-7; 10 positions agree with TRBD2. The CDR3 reads CASSKRTSGTYEQYF. The DNA of the CDR3 is TGTGCCAGCAGCAAAAGGACTAGCGGAACGTACGAGCAGTACTTC. Full variable domain (outside the CDR3, taken from reference TRBV7-2 and TRBJ2-7): GAGVSQSPSNKVTEKGKDVELRCDPISGHTALYWYRQSLGQGLEFLIYFQGNSAPDKSGLPSDRFSAERTGGSVSTLTIQRTQQEDSAVYLCASSKRTSGTYEQYFGPGTRLTVT.